This TCR beta chain was observed in a study of blood T cell repertoires in COVID-19. TCRdb keeps only in-frame clones here, not all; method: immunoSEQ multiplex PCR. The data contain tens of thousands of clones, about nine tenths of them singletons. V was clipped by 3 bases and J by 3 bases, with 9 bases between them. The CDR3 spans 13 residues. Looked up from germline, CDR1 is SQVTM and CDR2 is ANQGSEA. This receptor was taken from a woman older than 75 with acute or convalescent COVID-19. Source material: peripheral blood. The genes are TRBV29-1 and TRBJ1-5; D ambiguous. CDR3: CSVEWQVNQPQHF. In DNA form, the CDR3 reads TGCAGCGTTGAGTGGCAGGTCAATCAGCCCCAGCATTTT.